The clone carrying this TCR beta chain was seen many times. The V gene end was trimmed by 10 bases and the J gene end by 0 bases; junction bases not matched to a gene: 8. Germline assignment: CDR1 MNHEY and CDR2 SVGEGT. This CDR3 spans 15 amino acids. As for time point: sample taken at primary tumor resection. TCRdb redid the calling of the 5' RACE reads with MiXCR, one entry per CDR3 protein. The data hold approximately 52,000 distinct CDR3 sequences, with under 6% observed a single time. This specimen comes from a study of spatial heterogeneity in lung cancer. About the research overall: Raw reads showed each unique TCR and UMI combination turning up more than ten times on average.

This chain connects TRBV6-2 or TRBV6-3 to TRBJ1-5, with 8 bases lining up with TRBD1. The sequence was obtained from a male donor with early-stage non-small cell lung cancer. The specimen was PBMCs, collected at surgery. CDR3 sequence reads: CATRDRLYSNQPQHF. In DNA form, the CDR3 reads TGTGCCACCCGGGACAGGTTGTATAGCAATCAGCCCCAGCATTTT.